This is a list of T cell receptor beta chains from one sample in a study of cytomegalovirus exposure and HLA in healthy donors. Repertoires were generated with immunoSEQ multiplex PCR, while TCRdb's copy carries only in-frame clones and drops some. Here the sample spans roughly 230,000 clones, nearly 95% being singletons. Material: PBMCs. These receptors were taken from a girl between 2 and 10 years old in good health and CMV-seronegative. CDR3s include the opening cysteine and the closing phenylalanine or tryptophan. The D gene is left open where the match is weak. A clone size is listed for some rows: how often the clone was seen (once, few, many), or a class if it is expanded.

clone size	V gene	J gene	D gene	CDR3 protein	CDR3 DNA
-	TRBV30	TRBJ1-2	-	CAGISSNYGYTF	TGTGCCGGCATCTCTTCTAACTATGGCTACACCTTC
-	TRBV5-1	TRBJ2-1	TRBD2	CASSSQTSGPYNEQFF	TGCGCCAGCAGCTCACAGACTAGCGGGCCCTACAATGAGCAGTTCTTC
-	TRBV5-5	TRBJ1-3	-	CASSHRTTGSLSGNTIYF	TGTGCCAGCAGCCACAGAACTACAGGCTCCCTCTCTGGAAACACCATATATTTT
-	TRBV6-5	TRBJ1-1	-	CATSLRGNTEAFF	TGTGCCACGAGTCTAAGGGGCAACACTGAAGCTTTCTTT
-	TRBV14	TRBJ2-7	TRBD2	CASSRGLALYEQYF	TGTGCCAGCAGCCGAGGACTAGCGCTTTACGAGCAGTACTTC
-	TRBV7-9	TRBJ2-5	-	CASSSKGGQETQYF	TGTGCCAGCAGCTCGAAAGGGGGTCAAGAGACCCAGTACTTC
once	TRBV7-3	TRBJ2-7	-	CASSLGQGSHEQYF	TGTGCCAGCAGCTTGGGGCAGGGGTCCCACGAGCAGTACTTC
-	TRBV6-4	TRBJ1-4	-	CASSGRQLNEKLFF	TGTGCCAGCAGTGGGAGGCAGCTTAATGAAAAACTGTTTTTT
-	TRBV7-6	TRBJ2-4	TRBD2	CASSLLAGGPKNIQYF	TGTGCCAGCAGCTTACTAGCGGGGGGGCCCAAAAACATTCAGTACTTC
-	TRBV19	TRBJ2-1	TRBD2	CASCGSSYNEQFF	TGTGCCAGTTGCGGGAGCTCCTACAATGAGCAGTTCTTC
-	TRBV18	TRBJ2-1	TRBD2	CASSPDSGVNEQFF	TGTGCCAGCTCACCAGATAGCGGGGTAAATGAGCAGTTCTTC
-	TRBV5-6	TRBJ2-7	TRBD1	CASSPGQGSYEQYF	TGTGCCAGCAGCCCCGGACAGGGCTCCTACGAGCAGTACTTC
-	TRBV2	TRBJ2-7	-	CASRAREQYF	TGTGCCAGCAGGGCCAGGGAGCAGTACTTC
-	TRBV29-1	TRBJ2-7	-	CSFRLTGFYEQYF	TGCAGCTTCAGACTGACAGGCTTCTACGAGCAGTACTTC
-	TRBV10-3	TRBJ2-1	TRBD2	CAILGGGYNEQFF	TGTGCCATCCTGGGGGGGGGATACAATGAGCAGTTCTTC
-	TRBV30	TRBJ2-5	TRBD1	CAWSRTGTGTQYF	TGTGCCTGGAGCAGGACAGGTACGGGGACCCAGTACTTC
-	TRBV6-4	TRBJ2-3	-	CASSDRPHTEDSTDTQYF	TGTGCCAGCAGTGACCGCCCCCACACCGAAGATAGCACAGATACGCAGTATTTT
-	TRBV4-2	TRBJ1-1	-	CASSQETGNTEAFF	TGTGCCAGCAGCCAGGAAACGGGGAACACTGAAGCTTTCTTT
-	TRBV5-6	TRBJ2-5	-	CASTRPGIETQYF	TGTGCCAGCACCCGGCCGGGAATCGAGACCCAGTACTTC
-	TRBV9	TRBJ2-5	TRBD1	CASSAGGQREETQYF	TGTGCCAGCAGCGCAGGGGGACAGCGAGAAGAGACCCAGTACTTC
-	TRBV18	TRBJ1-2	TRBD1	CASSPLGTEYGYTF	TGTGCCAGCTCACCTCTCGGGACAGAATACGGCTACACCTTC
-	TRBV4-2	TRBJ1-6	-	CASSQRTGFSPLHF	TGTGCCAGCAGCCAACGCACGGGGTTCTCACCCCTCCACTTT
-	TRBV11-2	TRBJ1-2	TRBD1	CASSSTGGARGYTF	TGTGCCAGCAGCTCCACAGGGGGCGCTCGGGGCTACACCTTC
once	TRBV15	TRBJ1-6	-	CATSRAGGASALHF	TGTGCCACCAGCAGAGCGGGGGGTGCGTCGGCCCTCCACTTT
-	TRBV5-4	TRBJ2-7	-	CASSLRGSEQYF	TGTGCCAGCAGCTTGAGAGGGTCCGAGCAGTACTTC
-	TRBV9	TRBJ1-2	-	CASSVHEIGGYTF	TGTGCCAGCAGCGTACACGAGATTGGTGGCTACACCTTC
-	TRBV28	TRBJ2-1	-	CASSFRLANNEQFF	TGTGCCAGCAGTTTTAGGCTAGCCAACAATGAGCAGTTCTTC
-	TRBV29-1	TRBJ1-4	TRBD1	CSVPLGQGVNEKLFF	TGCAGCGTCCCCCTTGGACAGGGCGTTAATGAAAAACTGTTTTTT
-	TRBV5-5	TRBJ2-3	TRBD2	CASSPPLERGLSADTQYF	TGTGCCAGCAGCCCCCCTCTTGAGCGGGGGCTGTCGGCTGATACGCAGTATTTT
-	TRBV7-6	TRBJ2-3	TRBD2	CASSLGLRGSAADTQYF	TGTGCCAGCAGCTTAGGGTTGCGCGGGAGTGCGGCAGATACGCAGTATTTT
-	TRBV7-9	TRBJ1-2	TRBD1	CASSSGQDRINYGYTF	TGTGCCAGCAGCTCGGGACAGGACCGGATTAACTATGGCTACACCTTC
-	TRBV9	TRBJ1-3	TRBD1	CASSVAPGQEGNTIYF	TGTGCCAGCAGCGTAGCACCCGGACAGGAAGGAAACACCATATATTTT
-	TRBV28	TRBJ1-1	-	CASSFAGRSTEAFF	TGTGCCAGCAGTTTTGCAGGGAGGAGCACTGAAGCTTTCTTT
-	TRBV5-1	TRBJ2-3	-	CASSLEGGDTQYF	TGCGCCAGCAGCTTGGAAGGGGGTGATACGCAGTATTTT
-	TRBV6-5	TRBJ2-7	-	CASSYSFGHSPNEQYF	TGTGCCAGCAGTTACTCGTTTGGTCATAGCCCGAACGAGCAGTACTTC
-	TRBV7-2	TRBJ1-1	TRBD1	CASSPTGMNEAFF	TGTGCCAGCAGCCCGACAGGGATGAATGAAGCTTTCTTT
-	TRBV6-5	TRBJ2-3	-	CASSYTGYTDTQYF	TGTGCCAGCAGTTACACGGGGTACACAGATACGCAGTATTTT
few	TRBV4-1	TRBJ1-1	TRBD1	CASSQRQMTGVLDTEAFF	TGCGCCAGCAGCCAAAGACAGATGACAGGGGTTCTAGACACTGAAGCTTTCTTT
-	TRBV27	TRBJ1-4	-	CASNRAGANEKLFF	TGTGCCAGCAATCGCGCGGGGGCGAATGAAAAACTGTTTTTT
-	TRBV4-1	TRBJ2-1	TRBD2	CASSQGLAENYEQFF	TGCGCCAGCAGCCAAGGACTAGCGGAAAATTATGAGCAGTTCTTC
-	TRBV27	TRBJ1-2	TRBD1	CASSLSLSGTGFGYTF	TGTGCCAGCAGTTTATCGTTATCCGGGACAGGGTTTGGCTACACCTTC
-	TRBV21-1	TRBJ1-5	-	CASSNLADSNQPQHF	TGTGCCAGCAGCAACTTAGCCGATAGCAATCAGCCCCAGCATTTT
-	TRBV5-8	TRBJ2-7	TRBD2	CASSLRSSGISLYEQYF	TGTGCCAGCAGCTTGAGGTCTAGCGGGATCTCATTATACGAGCAGTACTTC
-	TRBV7-3	TRBJ2-5	TRBD2	CASASGGKETQYF	TGTGCCAGCGCTAGCGGGGGTAAAGAGACCCAGTACTTC
-	TRBV30	TRBJ2-1	TRBD2	CAWSKAGGAYNEQFF	TGTGCCTGGAGTAAAGCGGGGGGGGCCTACAATGAGCAGTTCTTC
-	TRBV19	TRBJ1-5	-	CASTDRSPWANQPQHF	TGTGCCAGTACCGACAGATCCCCGTGGGCCAATCAGCCCCAGCATTTT
-	TRBV5-1	TRBJ2-1	TRBD2	CASSLGSSGISYNEQFF	TGCGCCAGCAGCTTGGGCTCTAGCGGGATCTCCTACAATGAGCAGTTCTTC
-	TRBV7-9	TRBJ2-1	TRBD2	CASSLVLGEGEQFF	TGTGCCAGCAGCTTAGTTCTGGGGGAGGGTGAGCAGTTCTTC
-	TRBV10-2	TRBJ2-7	-	CASPHEMIYEQYF	TGCGCCAGCCCCCATGAGATGATCTACGAGCAGTACTTC
-	TRBV18	TRBJ1-1	TRBD1	CASSPEGQGDTEAFF	TGTGCCAGCTCACCTGAGGGACAGGGGGACACTGAAGCTTTCTTT
-	TRBV19	TRBJ2-5	TRBD2	CASSMRLAGVGETQYF	TGTGCCAGTAGTATGCGACTAGCGGGAGTCGGAGAGACCCAGTACTTC
few	TRBV4-1	TRBJ1-1	-	CASSQDRDGRMNTEAFF	TGCGCCAGCAGCCAAGACAGGGATGGTCGCATGAACACTGAAGCTTTCTTT
-	TRBV19	TRBJ1-1	-	CASSIQGSMNTEAFF	TGTGCCAGTAGTATACAGGGGAGTATGAACACTGAAGCTTTCTTT
-	TRBV5-1	TRBJ1-1	TRBD1	CASIPGQGAAEAFF	TGCGCCAGCATTCCCGGACAGGGGGCGGCTGAAGCTTTCTTT
-	TRBV30	TRBJ2-5	TRBD1	CAWSTQGQQETQYF	TGTGCCTGGAGTACACAGGGACAGCAAGAGACCCAGTACTTC
-	TRBV7-2	TRBJ2-1	TRBD2	CASMTSGYSYNEQFF	TGTGCCAGTATGACTAGCGGCTACTCCTACAATGAGCAGTTCTTC
-	TRBV6-6	TRBJ2-7	TRBD2	CASSYSWGGVYEQYF	TGTGCCAGCAGTTACTCATGGGGAGGGGTCTACGAGCAGTACTTC
few	TRBV18	TRBJ2-3	-	CASSPGQMSTDTQYF	TGTGCCAGCTCACCAGGACAGATGAGCACAGATACGCAGTATTTT
few	TRBV4-1	TRBJ1-2	-	CASSQDVNGGADYGYTF	TGCGCCAGCAGCCAAGATGTGAATGGGGGGGCGGACTATGGCTACACCTTC
-	TRBV7-2	TRBJ2-7	-	CASSAQGYEQYF	TGTGCCAGCAGCGCACAGGGTTACGAGCAGTACTTC